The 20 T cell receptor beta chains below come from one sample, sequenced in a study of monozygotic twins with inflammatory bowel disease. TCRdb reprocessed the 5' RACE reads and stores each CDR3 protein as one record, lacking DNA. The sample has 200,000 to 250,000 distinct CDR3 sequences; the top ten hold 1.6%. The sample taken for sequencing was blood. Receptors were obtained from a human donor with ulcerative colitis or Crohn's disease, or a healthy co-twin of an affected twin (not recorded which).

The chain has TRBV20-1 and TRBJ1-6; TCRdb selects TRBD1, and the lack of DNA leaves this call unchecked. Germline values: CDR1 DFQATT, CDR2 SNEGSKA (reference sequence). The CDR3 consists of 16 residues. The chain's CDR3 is CSANAQGVSYNSPLHF.

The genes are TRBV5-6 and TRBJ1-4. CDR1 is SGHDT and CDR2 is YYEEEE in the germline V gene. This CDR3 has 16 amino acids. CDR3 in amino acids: CASSSGLDPTNEKLFF.

CDR3: CASSLDQGQQPQHF. This chain links TRBV5-1 with TRBJ1-5. Looked up from germline, CDR1 is SGHRS and CDR2 is YFSETQ. This CDR3 is built from 14 residues. The entire variable domain, with the rest obtained from reference TRBV5-1 and TRBJ1-5, is as follows: KAGVTQTPRYLIKTRGQQVTLSCSPISGHRSVSWYQQTPGQGLQFLFEYFSETQRNKGNFPGRFSGRQFSNSRSEMNVSTLELGDSALYLCASSLDQGQQPQHFGDGTRLSIL.

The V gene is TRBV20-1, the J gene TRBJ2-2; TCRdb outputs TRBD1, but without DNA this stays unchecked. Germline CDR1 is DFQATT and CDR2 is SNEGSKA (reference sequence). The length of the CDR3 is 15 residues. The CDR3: CSARDWGARNGELFF.

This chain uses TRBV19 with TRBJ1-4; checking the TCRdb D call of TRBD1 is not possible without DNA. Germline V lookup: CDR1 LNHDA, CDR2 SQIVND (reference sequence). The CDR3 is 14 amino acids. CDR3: CASSDRGLTEKLFF.

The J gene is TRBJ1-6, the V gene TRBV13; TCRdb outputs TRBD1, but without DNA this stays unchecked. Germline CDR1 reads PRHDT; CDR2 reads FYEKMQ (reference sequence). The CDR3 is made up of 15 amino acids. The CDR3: CASSSRQGNNSPLHF. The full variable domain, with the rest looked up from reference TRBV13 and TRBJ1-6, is AAGVIQSPRHLIKEKRETATLKCYPIPRHDTVYWYQQGPGQDPQFLISFYEKMQSDKGSIPDRFSAQQFSDYHSELNMSSLELGDSALYFCASSSRQGNNSPLHFGNGTRLTVT.

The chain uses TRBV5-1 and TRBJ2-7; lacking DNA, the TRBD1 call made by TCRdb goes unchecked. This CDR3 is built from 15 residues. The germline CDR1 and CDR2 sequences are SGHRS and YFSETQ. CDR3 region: CASSLGQGASYEQYF.

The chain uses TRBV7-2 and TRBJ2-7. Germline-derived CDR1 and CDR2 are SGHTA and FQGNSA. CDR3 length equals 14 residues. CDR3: CASSLGLEISEQYF. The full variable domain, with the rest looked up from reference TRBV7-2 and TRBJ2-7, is GAGVSQSPSNKVTEKGKDVELRCDPISGHTALYWYRQSLGQGLEFLIYFQGNSAPDKSGLPSDRFSAERTGGSVSTLTIQRTQQEDSAVYLCASSLGLEISEQYFGPGTRLTVT.

The CDR3: CASSFLLGQGGEAFF. The V gene is TRBV12-3 or TRBV12-4, the J gene TRBJ1-1; TCRdb's D gene call, TRBD1, goes unchecked for lack of DNA. The CDR3 covers 15 residues.

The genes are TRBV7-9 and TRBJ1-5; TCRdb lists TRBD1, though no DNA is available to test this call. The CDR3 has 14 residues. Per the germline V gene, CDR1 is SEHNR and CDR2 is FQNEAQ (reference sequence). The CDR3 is CASSLGSGDQPQHF.

CDR3 protein: CASSRSMTGGDSPLHF. This chain links TRBV4-1 with TRBJ1-6; with no DNA, the TCRdb D assignment of TRBD1 cannot be verified. There are 16 residues in the CDR3. In germline, CDR1 is MGHRA, CDR2 YSYEKL.

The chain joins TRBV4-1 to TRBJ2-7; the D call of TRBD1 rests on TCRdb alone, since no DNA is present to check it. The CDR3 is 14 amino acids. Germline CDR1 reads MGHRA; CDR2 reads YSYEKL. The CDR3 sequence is CASSQATATYEQYF.

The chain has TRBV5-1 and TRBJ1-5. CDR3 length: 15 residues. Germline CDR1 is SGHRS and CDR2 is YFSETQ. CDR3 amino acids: CASSPTPGARQPQHF.

The CDR3 sequence: CASGRFRRNTEAFF. The chain couples TRBV12-5 to TRBJ1-1. Germline CDR1 and CDR2: LGHNT and FRNRAP. CDR3 length: 14 residues. Supplemented by reference TRBV12-5 and TRBJ1-1, the full variable domain reads DARVTQTPRHKVTEMGQEVTMRCQPILGHNTVFWYRQTMMQGLELLAYFRNRAPLDDSGMPKDRFSAEMPDATLATLKIQPSEPRDSAVYFCASGRFRRNTEAFFGQGTRLTVV.

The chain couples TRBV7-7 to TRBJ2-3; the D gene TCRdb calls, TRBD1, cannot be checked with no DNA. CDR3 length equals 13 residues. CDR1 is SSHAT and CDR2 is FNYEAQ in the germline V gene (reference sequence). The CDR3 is CASSAGLTDTQYF.

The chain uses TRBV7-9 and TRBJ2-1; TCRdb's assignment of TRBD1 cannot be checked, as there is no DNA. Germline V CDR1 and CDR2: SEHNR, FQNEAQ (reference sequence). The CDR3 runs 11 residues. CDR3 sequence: CASSKTGGGFF.

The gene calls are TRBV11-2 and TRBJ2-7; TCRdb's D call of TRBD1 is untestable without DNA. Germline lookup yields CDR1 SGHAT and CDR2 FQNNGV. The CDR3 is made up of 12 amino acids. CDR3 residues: CASSSAGRVESF.

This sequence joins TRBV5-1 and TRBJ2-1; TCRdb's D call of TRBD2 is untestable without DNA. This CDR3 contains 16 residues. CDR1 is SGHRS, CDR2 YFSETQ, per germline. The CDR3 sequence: CASSLGLAALYNEQFF.

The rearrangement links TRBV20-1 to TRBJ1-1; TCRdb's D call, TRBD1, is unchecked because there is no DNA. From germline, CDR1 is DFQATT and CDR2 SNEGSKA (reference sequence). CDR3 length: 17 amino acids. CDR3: CSAMDAGTDAWGTEAFF.

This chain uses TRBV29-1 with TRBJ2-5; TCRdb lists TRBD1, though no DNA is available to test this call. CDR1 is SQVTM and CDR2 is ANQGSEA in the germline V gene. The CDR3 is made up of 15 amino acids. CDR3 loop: CSVGVPGQSQETQYF.